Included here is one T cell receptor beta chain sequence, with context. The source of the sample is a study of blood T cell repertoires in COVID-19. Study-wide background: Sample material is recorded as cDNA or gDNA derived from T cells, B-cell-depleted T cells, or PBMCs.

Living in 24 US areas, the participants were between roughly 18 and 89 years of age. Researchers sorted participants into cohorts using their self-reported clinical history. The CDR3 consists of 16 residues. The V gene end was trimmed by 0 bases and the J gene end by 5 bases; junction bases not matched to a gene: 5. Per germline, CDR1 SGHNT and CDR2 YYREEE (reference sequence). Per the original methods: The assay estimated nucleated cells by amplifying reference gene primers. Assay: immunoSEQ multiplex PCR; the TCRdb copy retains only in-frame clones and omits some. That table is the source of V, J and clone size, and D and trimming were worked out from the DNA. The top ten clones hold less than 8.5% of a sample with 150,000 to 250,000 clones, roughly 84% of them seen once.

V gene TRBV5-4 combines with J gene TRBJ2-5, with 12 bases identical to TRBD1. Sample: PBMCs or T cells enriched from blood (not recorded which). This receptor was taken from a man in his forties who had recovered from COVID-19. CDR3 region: CASSLVGQGAVETQYF. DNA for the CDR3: TGTGCCAGCAGCTTGGTGGGACAGGGGGCGGTCGAGACCCAGTACTTC. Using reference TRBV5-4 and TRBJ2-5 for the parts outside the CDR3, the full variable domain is ETGVTQSPTHLIKTRGQQVTLRCSSQSGHNTVSWYQQALGQGPQFIFQYYREEENGRGNFPPRFSGLQFPNYSSELNVNALELDDSALYLCASSLVGQGAVETQYFGPGTRLLVL.